This T cell receptor (beta chain) emerged from a study of T cells in localized non-small cell lung cancer. Points on this clone: Its specificity is unknown.

Here immunoSEQ multiplex PCR was the method, and the copy in TCRdb shows in-frame clones only, minus some. The table lists about 26,000 clones, 80% to 90% of them singletons, with 11% to 15% in the top ten. Study-wide results and limits: Adjacent lung was found to contain a median roughly 60 of the top 100 tumor clones. Multi-region tumor sequencing was not done, so intratumor heterogeneity could not be excluded. Compared with tumor, uninvolved adjacent lung displayed greater T cell clonality, ranking highest overall.

The receptor's source is a female donor at least 60 years old with stage II squamous cell lung carcinoma. Sequenced here: peripheral blood, sampled before any cancer treatment.

CDR3 region: CASSEGTQSRDQYF. In DNA form, the CDR3 reads TGTGCCAGCAGTGAGGGGACCCAATCCCGGGACCAGTACTTC. J is TRBJ2-5 and V is TRBV2, with D perhaps being TRBD1 or TRBD2 (5 bases each). In germline, CDR1 is SNHLY, CDR2 FYNNEI. The CDR3 is 14 amino acids. V was trimmed by 3 bases and J by 10 bases, leaving 18 bases between them.